A single sample is the source of the 26 T cell receptor beta chains below, sequenced in a study of blood T cell repertoires in COVID-19. Here immunoSEQ multiplex PCR was the method, and the copy in TCRdb shows in-frame clones only, minus some. The table shows nearly 95,000 clones, with around nine tenths occurring only once. The sample was peripheral blood. The receptor source for this set is a woman of 80 years or more with acute or convalescent COVID-19.

V usage is TRBV28 and J usage is TRBJ2-3; TRBD1 matches at 10 bases. CDR3 length equals 16 residues. From germline, CDR1 is MDHEN and CDR2 SYDVKM. Losses at the gene ends were 2 bases for V and 1 base for J; bases not matched to a gene: 3. For the CDR3, the DNA is TGTGCCAGCAGTTTAATCGGGACAGGGGGCACAGATACGCAGTATTTT. Translated: CASSLIGTGGTDTQYF.

The chain combines TRBV4-1 with TRBJ2-5, with D unclear. V lost 0 bases, J lost 4 bases, and 15 bases lay in between. The CDR3 covers 16 residues. Per the germline V gene, CDR1 is MGHRA and CDR2 is YSYEKL. CDR3 in amino acids: CASSQEALKVRETQYF. CDR3 DNA sequence: TGCGCCAGCAGCCAAGAGGCCTTAAAAGTCCGAGAGACCCAGTACTTC.

The chain carries TRBV6-5 and TRBJ2-7, with D possibly being TRBD1 (6 bases). The V gene lost 2 bases and the J gene lost 0 bases, with 8 bases spanning the gap. CDR3 size: 14 residues. CDR1 and CDR2 from the germline V gene are MNHEY and SVGAGI. The CDR3 region is CASSYGTFSYEQYF. In nucleotides, the CDR3 is TGTGCCAGCAGTTACGGGACATTCTCCTACGAGCAGTACTTC.

The V and J genes are TRBV3-1 (or the pseudogene TRBV3-2) and TRBJ2-3; the match to TRBD2 covers 8 bases. The CDR3 sequence is 16 residues long. The V gene end was trimmed by 4 bases and the J gene end by 8 bases; junction bases not matched to a gene: 14. The V gene's germline CDR1 is LGHDT and CDR2 YNNKEL (reference sequence). CDR3 protein: CASSPLDREGLGTQYF. Written as DNA, the CDR3 is TGTGCCAGCAGCCCCCTTGACCGGGAGGGCCTGGGTACGCAGTATTTT.

The chain recombines TRBV27 with TRBJ2-1; 11 positions agree with TRBD2. The junction had 2 bases not matched to a gene; V was cut back by 6 bases and J by 4 bases. Germline CDR1 and CDR2: MNHEY and SMNVEV (reference sequence). This CDR3 is 14 amino acids long. The CDR3 coding sequence is TGTGCCAGCAGGACTAGCGGGGAATACAATGAGCAGTTCTTC. Its translation is CASRTSGEYNEQFF.

The gene calls are TRBV15 and TRBJ2-1; 7 bases fit TRBD1. Looked up from germline, CDR1 is LNHNV and CDR2 is YYDKDF (reference sequence). Losses at the gene ends were 1 base for V and 0 bases for J; bases not matched to a gene: 15. This CDR3 has 20 amino acids. In DNA form, the CDR3 reads TGTGCCACCAGCAGAGCGTTCGGACAGGTGCTTTCGGGCTCCTACAATGAGCAGTTCTTC. Protein: CATSRAFGQVLSGSYNEQFF.

The J gene is TRBJ2-4, the V gene TRBV4-3; possible D gene TRBD1, 5 bases. V was shortened by 0 bases and J by 4 bases, with 13 bases between the two germline ends. This CDR3 has 16 residues. Germline V CDR1 and CDR2: LGHNA, YSLEER. The CDR3 DNA sequence: TGCGCCAGCAGCCAAGAAAGGGGCAAGGGGAAAAACATTCAGTACTTC. Translation: CASSQERGKGKNIQYF.

As regards this clone: At one of its ends the junction is not consistent with the germline gene, which may arise from a read error. The chain is built from TRBV20-1 and TRBJ2-3; D uncertain. This CDR3 comprises 13 residues. Germline-derived CDR1 and CDR2 are DFQATT and SNEGSKA (reference sequence). Written as DNA, the CDR3 is TGCAGTGCTAGTCCCTTGGGCACTGATACGCAGTATTTT. This codes for CSASPLGTDTQYF.

The table lists this clone with a count of one. The genes are TRBV12-3 or TRBV12-4 and TRBJ2-7, with unresolved D. The CDR3 runs 13 residues. V lost 1 base, J lost 4 bases, and 8 bases lay in between. The CDR3 is CASSLGTPYEQYF. The CDR3 DNA is TGTGCCAGCAGTTTAGGAACTCCTTACGAGCAGTACTTC.

CDR3 nucleotides: TGCGCCAGCAGCTTGATGGGACAGGGTGGCTACACCTTC. Its protein product is CASSLMGQGGYTF. J is TRBJ1-2 and V is TRBV5-1, with 9 bases lining up with TRBD1. Germline V lookup: CDR1 SGHRS, CDR2 YFSETQ. With V trimmed by 1 base and J by 7 bases, 2 bases remained unmatched. CDR3 length equals 13 residues.

There are a few counts of this clone. This rearrangement joins TRBV5-4 to TRBJ1-1; D is possibly TRBD1 (6 bases). V dropped 7 bases and J dropped 3 bases, with 13 bases sitting between them. The CDR3 sequence is 13 residues long. CDR1 and CDR2 (germline): SGHNT, YYREEE (reference sequence). The CDR3 DNA reads TGTGCCAGCCTTGGGAACAGGGACACTGAAGCTTTCTTT. It is translated as CASLGNRDTEAFF.

The CDR3 DNA follows: TGTGCCAGCAGCTTCGGGGGGACCTACAATGAGCAGTTCTTC. It yields the protein CASSFGGTYNEQFF. The chain joins TRBV7-2 to TRBJ2-1; 7 nucleotides align to TRBD2. The CDR3 covers 14 residues. Trimming took 3 bases from V and 2 from J; bases not matched to a gene: 1. Germline CDR1 and CDR2: SGHTA and FQGNSA.

The rearrangement links TRBV19 to TRBJ1-1; TRBD1 matches 7 bases. The germline V gene has CDR1 LNHDA and CDR2 SQIVND (reference sequence). The V segment lost 3 bases and the J segment 1 base; nucleotides outside the gene matches: 8. The CDR3 totals 16 residues. In DNA form, the CDR3 reads TGTGCCAGTAGTATCGAGAGGGGGCTGAGGAACACTGAAGCTTTCTTT. Translating gives CASSIERGLRNTEAFF.

The chain has TRBV6-5 and TRBJ2-5; D ambiguous. Germline lookup yields CDR1 MNHEY and CDR2 SVGAGI. V lost 6 bases to trimming and J lost 3 bases, with 14 bases between them. The CDR3 is 14 residues long. For the CDR3, the DNA is TGTGCCAGCAGCCTCAGTTCTGTTGAAGAGACCCAGTACTTC. This gives the protein CASSLSSVEETQYF.

J is TRBJ1-5 and V is TRBV19; 10 bases align to TRBD1. Unmatched junction bases numbered 13, after V lost 5 bases and J lost 6 bases. The germline V gene has CDR1 LNHDA and CDR2 SQIVND (reference sequence). This CDR3 region has 17 residues. CDR3 coding DNA: TGTGCCAGTAGTCCTCGGAGGGACAGGGGCTCTGGTCAGCCCCAGCATTTT. Residues: CASSPRRDRGSGQPQHF.

This clone came up once. Relative to the germline gene, one junction end is altered; a read error may explain this. V usage is TRBV2 and J usage is TRBJ1-2; a possible D gene is TRBD1 (6 bases). This CDR3 is 12 amino acids long. Germline V gene data show CDR1 as SNHLY and CDR2 as FYNNEI. This CDR3 is CASRLDHSGAFF. DNA of the CDR3: TGTGCCAGCAGATTGGACCACTCAGGGGCCTTCTTC. Combining the CDR3 with reference TRBV2 and TRBJ1-2 gives the whole variable domain EPEVTQTPSHQVTQMGQEVILRCVPISNHLYFYWYRQILGQKVEFLVSFYNNEISEKSEIFDDQFSVERPDGSNFTLKIRSTKLEDSAMYFCASRLDHSGAFFGSGTRLTVV.

The sample holds a few counts of this clone. V gene TRBV30 combines with J gene TRBJ2-7; no clear D gene. The CDR3 covers 13 residues. Trimming took off 2 bases at V and 3 bases at J, with 11 bases between the two ends. The germline V gene encodes CDR1 GTSNPN and CDR2 SVGIG (reference sequence). This CDR3 is CAWSPQPIYEQYF. CDR3 nucleotides: TGTGCCTGGAGTCCACAGCCTATCTACGAGCAGTACTTC.

This rearrangement joins TRBV11-2 to TRBJ1-1; D is undetermined. Looked up from germline, CDR1 is SGHAT and CDR2 is FQNNGV. The ends were cut back, 5 bases at V and 0 bases at J, with 10 bases in the middle. This CDR3 spans 14 amino acids. CDR3 bases: TGTGCCAGCAGCCGGGATATCATGAACACTGAAGCTTTCTTT. This codes for CASSRDIMNTEAFF.

The chain couples TRBV12-3 or TRBV12-4 to TRBJ1-5; D remains unclear. The CDR3 has 13 amino acids. Trimming took 2 bases from V and 7 from J, leaving 9 bases between them. CDR3 nucleotides: TGTGCCAGCAGTTTACGGGGTGGGCAGCCCCAGCATTTT. This codes for CASSLRGGQPQHF.

The rearrangement joins TRBV4-3 to TRBJ1-6; no clear D gene. Per the germline V gene, CDR1 is LGHNA and CDR2 is YSLEER. This CDR3 comprises 14 residues. Trimming removed 1 base at V and 10 bases at J, with 11 bases between. The CDR3 region has the DNA TGCGCCAGCAGCCAAGCCCGCAGTCTCTCACCCCTCCACTTT. It yields the protein CASSQARSLSPLHF.

This sequence joins TRBV9 and TRBJ1-6; D might be TRBD1 (5 bases). Germline V CDR1 and CDR2: SGDLS, YYNGEE. The CDR3 covers 15 residues. V lost 0 bases, J lost 6 bases, and 10 bases lay in between. This CDR3 reads CASSVAGNGNSPLHF. CDR3 coding DNA: TGTGCCAGCAGCGTAGCAGGGAACGGTAATTCACCCCTCCACTTT.

This sequence joins TRBV15 and TRBJ1-5; unclear D gene. The germline V and J ends were trimmed by 3 bases and 2 bases, with 11 bases remaining between them. Per the germline V gene, CDR1 is LNHNV and CDR2 is YYDKDF (reference sequence). The CDR3 is 15 residues long. The CDR3 sequence: CATSRVGTGNQPQHF. CDR3 sequence (DNA): TGTGCCACCAGCAGGGTCGGAACAGGCAATCAGCCCCAGCATTTT.

The chain carries TRBV4-2 and TRBJ1-4, with a possible D match to TRBD1 (5 bases). V was pared by 0 bases and J by 8 bases, with 16 bases between. The germline V gene has CDR1 LGHNA and CDR2 YNFKEQ. The CDR3 extends over 16 amino acids. The chain's CDR3 is CASSQDGEGSGEKLFF. CDR3 bases: TGTGCCAGCAGCCAAGATGGGGAGGGGTCGGGGGAAAAACTGTTTTTT.

This rearrangement joins TRBV7-3 to TRBJ2-2, with D possibly TRBD2 on 6 matching bases. Trimming took 1 base from V and 1 from J, leaving 10 bases between them. The CDR3 is 16 residues long. In germline, CDR1 is SGHTA, CDR2 FQGTGA. The CDR3 spells CASSLRRGLNTGELFF. The CDR3 DNA reads as TGTGCCAGCAGCTTAAGGCGGGGCCTGAACACCGGGGAGCTGTTTTTT.

The chain has TRBV19 and TRBJ1-1; no firm D call. The germline V gene has CDR1 LNHDA and CDR2 SQIVND (reference sequence). Trimming took off 3 bases at V and 1 base at J, with 12 bases between the two ends. This CDR3 is 15 amino acids long. The CDR3 here is CASSIVGVRNTEAFF. CDR3 DNA sequence: TGTGCCAGTAGTATTGTCGGGGTGAGGAACACTGAAGCTTTCTTT.

The rearrangement joins TRBV9 to TRBJ1-4, with D unclear. V was cut by 4 bases and J by 3 bases, with 19 bases left in between. The germline gives CDR1 SGDLS, CDR2 YYNGEE. The CDR3 is 17 amino acids. The CDR3 region is CASSPRLDGKANEKLFF. CDR3 DNA sequence: TGTGCCAGCAGCCCTAGACTGGACGGGAAGGCTAATGAAAAACTGTTTTTT.